What follows describes a single TCR beta chain. Its specific antigen is unknown. Base qualities were left out, and no much larger clone turns up one base away. This specimen includes other DNA sequences encoding the same CDR3. The data originate from a study of blood T cell repertoires in COVID-19 (TCRdb year 2020). With regard to the full study: Collaborator samples came from the United States, Italy and Spain and covered acute and convalescent phases of COVID-19. The repertoires were made available in a free public database intended to serve as a resource for research on the immune response to SARS-CoV-2. Deeply sampled blood TCRbeta repertoires from subjects exposed to, actively infected with, or recovered from COVID-19 were included in the dataset. The material from the prospective study consisted of cDNA or gDNA derived from T cells, B-cell-depleted T cells, or PBMCs. The sample metadata nearly always contained a de-identified subject ID, COVID-19 status, age in years and sex. Where available, HLA class I and class II types were taken from metadata supplied by the sample provider and were not determined by assay-based typing. Samples were obtained from the ongoing ImmuneRACE study (first 160 participants) and from roughly 1,300 subjects provided by 6 global collaborators.

The paper's findings and limits, for the study overall: Clinical and demographic metadata were provided uncurated, with the amount varying by source and participant.

Each collaborating institution followed its own protocols to collect whole blood in K2EDTA tubes. Collaborator samples were shipped for TCRbeta analysis as frozen whole blood, isolated PBMCs, or DNA extracted from either sample type. The CDR3 runs 14 amino acids, cysteine and phenylalanine included. CDR3 DNA only is kept here, 42 bases in frame from base 1. Sequences SGHDT (CDR1) and YYEEEE (CDR2) are obtained from the germline V gene. From V the trimming removes 4 bases and from J it removes 2 bases, while the gene matches leave 5 bases of the junction unaccounted for. The immunoSEQ Assay, a bias-controlled multiplex PCR, was used to amplify TCRbeta CDR3 regions from genomic DNA. On the authors' methods: The number of nucleated cells in each sample was estimated by amplification of reference gene primers within the assay. To quantify the absolute abundance of each unique TCRbeta CDR3 rearrangement, sequence reads were collapsed and filtered. Productive Simpson clonality was computed per sample as the square root of Simpson's diversity index over productive rearrangements. Here the immuneACCESS table is served through TCRdb, limited to in-frame sequences with V and J called. Missing clones are a known gap in these copies; in checked studies unresolved V genes cover under half, and the rest lacks a known reason. V, J and clone size are those of that table, while D and trimming were read from the DNA. This sample holds about 210,000 clones; approximately 91% were observed only once. 4% to 5.5% of the sample is in the top ten clones.

This receptor chain uses TRBV5-6 and TRBJ1-2; 7 bases in between match TRBD1. The TCR was taken from a woman aged 40 to 50 with acute or convalescent COVID-19. Sequences were obtained from peripheral blood. The CDR3 region reads CASSLGTANYGYTF. Read as DNA, the sequence is TGTGCCAGCAGCCTGGGGACAGCAAACTATGGCTACACCTTC. Beyond the CDR3, the reference TRBV5-6 and TRBJ1-2 genes provide the residues; the full variable domain reads: DAGVTQSPTHLIKTRGQQVTLRCSPKSGHDTVSWYQQALGQGPQFIFQYYEEEERQRGNFPDRFSGHQFPNYSSELNVNALLLGDSALYLCASSLGTANYGYTFGSGTRLTVV.